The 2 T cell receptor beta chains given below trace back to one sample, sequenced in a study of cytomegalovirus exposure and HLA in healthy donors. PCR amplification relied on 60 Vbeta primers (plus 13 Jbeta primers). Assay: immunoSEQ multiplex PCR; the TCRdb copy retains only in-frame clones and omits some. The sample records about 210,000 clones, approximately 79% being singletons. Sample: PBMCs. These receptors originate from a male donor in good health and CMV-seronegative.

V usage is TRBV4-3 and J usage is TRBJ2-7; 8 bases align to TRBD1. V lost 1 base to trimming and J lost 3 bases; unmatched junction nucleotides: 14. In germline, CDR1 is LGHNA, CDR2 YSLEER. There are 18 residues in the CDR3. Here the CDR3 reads CASSQVWGITGQGYEQYF. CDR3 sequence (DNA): TGCGCCAGCAGCCAAGTGTGGGGGATAACTGGACAGGGCTACGAGCAGTACTTC.

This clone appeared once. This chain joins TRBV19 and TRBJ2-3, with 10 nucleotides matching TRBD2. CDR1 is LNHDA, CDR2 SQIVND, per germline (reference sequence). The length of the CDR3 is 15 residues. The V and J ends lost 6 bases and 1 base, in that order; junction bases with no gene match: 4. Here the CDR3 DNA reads TGTGCCAGTAGCTCAGCGGGAGGGGGCACAGATACGCAGTATTTT. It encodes CASSSAGGGTDTQYF.